Each of the 25 T cell receptor beta chains below was sequenced from the same sample in a study of blood T cell repertoires in COVID-19. Data came from immunoSEQ multiplex PCR; TCRdb stores just in-frame clones and leaves some out. The table has about 110,000 clones, 70% to 85% seen once. Source material: peripheral blood. These receptors all stem from a human donor with acute or convalescent COVID-19. The donor label of this sample is uncertain.

The V call is TRBV28, the J call TRBJ2-1; D not resolved. The V gene's germline CDR1 is MDHEN and CDR2 SYDVKM. Trimming took off 6 bases at V and 5 bases at J, with 17 bases between the two ends. This CDR3 is 15 amino acids long. The CDR3: CASRAAERLHNEQFF. The CDR3 region has the DNA TGTGCCAGCAGGGCGGCTGAAAGGCTTCACAATGAGCAGTTCTTC.

This clone was found a few times. This chain uses TRBV7-2 with TRBJ2-7; unclear D gene. The V and J ends lost 5 bases and 2 bases respectively, with 13 bases between them. CDR3 length: 14 amino acids. CDR1 is SGHTA, CDR2 FQGNSA, per germline. The CDR3 region has the DNA TGTGCCAGCAGCCTAAGCCACAGTACCTACGAGCAGTACGTC. Translated: CASSLSHSTYEQYV.

On this clone itself: One end of the junction does not line up with germline, which may come from a read error. The CDR3 DNA is TGTGCCAGCAGCTTAGTCGTGACAGGGGGTGGAGAGGCCCAGTACTTC. This codes for CASSLVVTGGGEAQYF. The V gene is TRBV7-6, the J gene TRBJ2-5, with 9 bases lining up with TRBD1. Per the germline V gene, CDR1 is SGHVS and CDR2 is FNYEAQ. CDR3 length: 16 amino acids.

This clone came up once. The gene calls are TRBV19 and TRBJ1-5, with D possibly being TRBD1 (6 bases). The germline CDR1 and CDR2 sequences are LNHDA and SQIVND (reference sequence). The ends were cut back, 6 bases at V and 0 bases at J, with 18 bases in the middle. The CDR3 runs to 17 residues. CDR3 in DNA: TGTGCCAGTAGAGGTCTGGACAGTCCGTCTAGCAATCAGCCCCAGCATTTT. Its protein is CASRGLDSPSSNQPQHF.

For this clone: This specimen includes other DNA sequences encoding the same CDR3. This rearrangement joins TRBV28 to TRBJ1-2; the D is unclear. Trimming shortened V by 3 bases and J by 4 bases, and 6 bases separated the two germline ends. Germline V CDR1 and CDR2: MDHEN, SYDVKM. The CDR3 length is 12 residues. DNA of the CDR3: TGTGCCAGCAGTTTTCCTCCCTATGGCTACACCTTC. Translating it yields CASSFPPYGYTF.

This clone was observed a few times. DNA for the CDR3: TGTGCCAGTAGTCCACAGGGGGCGGAGAGCACTGAAGCTTTCTTT. Translating gives CASSPQGAESTEAFF. J is TRBJ1-1 and V is TRBV19, with 9 nucleotides matching TRBD1. The CDR3 extends over 15 amino acids. From germline, CDR1 is LNHDA and CDR2 SQIVND (reference sequence). The V and J ends lost 5 bases and 4 bases, in that order; junction bases with no gene match: 8.

This clone has a handful of counts. The chain couples TRBV11-1 to TRBJ1-1; 7 bases agree with TRBD1. This CDR3 has 15 amino acids. V dropped 4 bases and J dropped 5; count of bases not matched to a gene: 10. Per the germline V gene, CDR1 is SGHAT and CDR2 is FQDESV (reference sequence). The CDR3, as DNA: TGTGCCAGCAGCTCCCGCCGACAGGGCGGAACTGAAGCTTTCTTT. Amino acid sequence: CASSSRRQGGTEAFF.

The gene calls are TRBV3-1 (or the pseudogene TRBV3-2) and TRBJ2-7, with 10 nucleotides matching TRBD2. V shed 4 bases, J shed 2 bases, and the junction held 14 bases outside the gene matches. The CDR3 has 18 residues. Germline V gene lookup returns CDR1 LGHDT and CDR2 YNNKEL (reference sequence). CDR3 sequence reads: CASSPPLTSGEYPYEQYV. In DNA form, the CDR3 reads TGTGCCAGCAGCCCCCCTCTAACTAGCGGGGAGTATCCCTACGAGCAGTACGTC.

The CDR3 sequence is CASSPGQGPQPQHF. CDR3 DNA sequence: TGTGCCAGCAGCCCAGGACAGGGGCCTCAGCCCCAGCATTTT. The chain uses TRBV7-8 and TRBJ1-5, with TRBD1 identical over 9 bases. The germline V gene encodes CDR1 SGHVS and CDR2 FQNEAQ. V lost 5 bases to trimming and J lost 6 bases; unmatched junction nucleotides: 5. The CDR3 sequence is 14 residues long.

V gene TRBV10-2 combines with J gene TRBJ1-1; possibly TRBD1 for D (6 bases). Germline V gene data show CDR1 as WSHSY and CDR2 as SAAADI. Trimming removed 8 bases at V and 1 base at J, with 20 bases between. The CDR3 runs 16 residues. The CDR3 is CASCQGSFRRNTEAFF. The CDR3 coding sequence is TGCGCCAGCTGCCAGGGGAGCTTCAGGAGGAACACTGAAGCTTTCTTT.

The V call is TRBV6-5, the J call TRBJ1-6; D remains unclear. The germline V gene has CDR1 MNHEY and CDR2 SVGAGI. The V end lost 8 bases, the J end lost 7 bases, and 15 bases lay between the germline ends. CDR3 length: 14 residues. CDR3 nucleotides: TGTGCCAGCGCCGCCCGGTCCAAGAATTCACCCCTCCACTTT. Translation: CASAARSKNSPLHF.

This clone was seen only a few times. This sample includes further DNA sequences coding for the same CDR3. The gene calls are TRBV18 and TRBJ1-6; 9 bases map to TRBD1. This CDR3 contains 14 residues. After removal of 3 bases from V and 10 bases from J, the junction contained 4 bases not matched to a gene. Germline CDR1 reads KGHSH; CDR2 reads LQKENI. The CDR3 bases are TGTGCCAGCTCACCGGGACAGGGAAACTCACCCCTCCACTTT. It translates to CASSPGQGNSPLHF. The full variable domain, with the rest looked up from reference TRBV18 and TRBJ1-6, is NAGVMQNPRHLVRRRGQEARLRCSPMKGHSHVYWYRQLPEEGLKFMVYLQKENIIDESGMPKERFSAEFPKEGPSILRIQQVVRGDSAAYFCASSPGQGNSPLHFGNGTRLTVT.

The chain uses TRBV7-6 and TRBJ2-5; maybe TRBD2 (5 bases). Deletions cut 3 bases from V and 1 base from J, with 9 bases between. The CDR3 sequence is 14 residues long. Germline values: CDR1 SGHVS, CDR2 FNYEAQ. CDR3 nucleotides: TGTGCCAGCAGCTTTAGAAGCGGCCAAGAGACCCAGTACTTC. Amino acid sequence: CASSFRSGQETQYF.

This clone was seen more than once but under ten times. This rearrangement joins TRBV2 to TRBJ2-5; 11 positions match TRBD1. Trimming cost V 9 bases and J 3 bases; bases outside gene matches: 9. CDR1 is SNHLY, CDR2 FYNNEI, per germline. This CDR3 spans 15 amino acids. The CDR3 DNA reads as TGTGCCAGTCCGATCGGGACAGGGGGGGAAGAGACCCAGTACTTC. Translated: CASPIGTGGEETQYF.

CDR3 loop: CSVSNSWNQPQHF. The CDR3, as DNA: TGCAGCGTGAGTAACAGTTGGAATCAGCCCCAGCATTTT. The chain employs TRBV29-1 and TRBJ1-5, with D unclear. CDR3 length: 13 amino acids. Trimming took 6 bases from V and 4 from J, leaving 13 bases between them. Germline values: CDR1 SQVTM, CDR2 ANQGSEA. The full variable domain, completed using reference TRBV29-1 and TRBJ1-5, is SAVISQKPSRDICQRGTSLTIQCQVDSQVTMMFWYRQQPGQSLTLIATANQGSEATYESGFVIDKFPISRPNLTFSTLTVSNMSPEDSSIYLCSVSNSWNQPQHFGDGTRLSIL.

The chain is built from TRBV27 and TRBJ2-1; D is possibly TRBD2 (5 bases). Looked up from germline, CDR1 is MNHEY and CDR2 is SMNVEV (reference sequence). The CDR3 totals 16 residues. Trimming removed 4 bases from V and 7 bases from J, with 20 bases in between. This CDR3 is CASSSPTPGRGNEQFF. For the CDR3, the DNA is TGTGCCAGCAGTTCCCCAACACCAGGCCGGGGAAATGAGCAGTTCTTC.

The J gene is TRBJ2-3, the V gene TRBV19; possible D gene TRBD1, 6 bases. The CDR3 spans 14 residues. Trimming stripped 3 bases from V and 2 bases from J, with 9 bases between. Germline V gene lookup returns CDR1 LNHDA and CDR2 SQIVND (reference sequence). The CDR3 protein is CASSIGGHTDTQYF. In DNA, the CDR3 is TGTGCCAGTAGTATTGGGGGCCACACAGATACGCAGTATTTT.

This clone appeared once. The rearrangement uses TRBV9 and TRBJ2-4; 8 positions match TRBD2. CDR1 and CDR2 from the germline V gene are SGDLS and YYNGEE. The CDR3 has 16 residues. The junction had 3 bases not matched to a gene; V was cut back by 0 bases and J by 1 base. The CDR3 sequence: CASSVGSGVAKNIQYF. CDR3 coding DNA: TGTGCCAGCAGCGTAGGTAGCGGGGTTGCCAAAAACATTCAGTACTTC.

The CDR3 loop reads CASSESDRFHPQHF. The CDR3 DNA reads as TGTGCCAGCAGTGAATCGGACAGGTTTCACCCCCAGCATTTT. This sequence joins TRBV6-1 and TRBJ1-5; 7 nucleotides match TRBD1. This CDR3 contains 14 residues. J lost 10 bases, V lost 2 bases, and 8 bases had no gene match. Germline CDR1 MNHNS, CDR2 SASEGT.

The V and J genes are TRBV29-1 and TRBJ2-2; 9 bases match TRBD1. After removal of 7 bases from V and 0 bases from J, the junction contained 9 bases not matched to a gene. Germline V gene lookup returns CDR1 SQVTM and CDR2 ANQGSEA. This CDR3 is 16 amino acids long. Written as DNA, the CDR3 is TGCAGCGCCACTGGACAGGGGATGACGAACACCGGGGAGCTGTTTTTT. Translation: CSATGQGMTNTGELFF.

The chain combines TRBV5-1 with TRBJ2-5, with TRBD2 matching over 9 bases. The CDR3 covers 17 residues. The junction had 8 bases not matched to a gene; V was cut back by 0 bases and J by 2 bases. Germline CDR1 is SGHRS and CDR2 is YFSETQ. The CDR3 sequence is CASSLAIGGGGQETQYF. The CDR3 bases are TGCGCCAGCAGCTTGGCTATTGGCGGGGGGGGACAAGAGACCCAGTACTTC. Filled out from reference TRBV5-1 and TRBJ2-5, the complete variable domain reads KAGVTQTPRYLIKTRGQQVTLSCSPISGHRSVSWYQQTPGQGLQFLFEYFSETQRNKGNFPGRFSGRQFSNSRSEMNVSTLELGDSALYLCASSLAIGGGGQETQYFGPGTRLLVL.

The chain combines TRBV19 with TRBJ1-5, with TRBD1 as a possible D gene (6 bases). The germline CDR1 and CDR2 sequences are LNHDA and SQIVND (reference sequence). This CDR3 comprises 15 residues. Trimming shortened V by 7 bases and J by 9 bases, and 22 bases separated the two germline ends. DNA for the CDR3: TGTGCCAGTAACTGGGGACGGGGGGCAACTTCGCCCCAGCATTTT. Its translation is CASNWGRGATSPQHF. Full variable domain (remainder filled in from reference TRBV19 and TRBJ1-5): DGGITQSPKYLFRKEGQNVTLSCEQNLNHDAMYWYRQDPGQGLRLIYYSQIVNDFQKGDIAEGYSVSREKKESFPLTVTSAQKNPTAFYLCASNWGRGATSPQHFGDGTRLSIL.

The V gene is TRBV6-5, the J gene TRBJ1-5; a weak D match, TRBD1 (6 bases). This CDR3 contains 14 residues. Germline CDR1 is MNHEY and CDR2 is SVGAGI. Trimming stripped 6 bases from V and 5 bases from J, with 14 bases between. The CDR3 is CASRGQYKDQPQHF. The DNA of the CDR3 is TGTGCCAGCAGAGGACAGTATAAAGATCAGCCCCAGCATTTT.

This chain joins TRBV19 and TRBJ2-1; D unclear. Germline lookup yields CDR1 LNHDA and CDR2 SQIVND (reference sequence). The CDR3 loop spans 17 amino acids. Trimming shortened V by 3 bases and J by 3 bases, and 18 bases separated the two germline ends. The CDR3 bases are TGTGCCAGTAGTATGGGTACCATGGCGGATCGCTACAATGAGCAGTTCTTC. Translation gives CASSMGTMADRYNEQFF. Combining the CDR3 with reference TRBV19 and TRBJ2-1 gives the whole variable domain DGGITQSPKYLFRKEGQNVTLSCEQNLNHDAMYWYRQDPGQGLRLIYYSQIVNDFQKGDIAEGYSVSREKKESFPLTVTSAQKNPTAFYLCASSMGTMADRYNEQFFGPGTRLTVL.

J is TRBJ2-6 and V is TRBV3-1 (or the pseudogene TRBV3-2); 7 positions agree with TRBD1. Germline assignment: CDR1 LGHDT and CDR2 YNNKEL (reference sequence). V shed 4 bases, J shed 0 bases, and the junction held 6 bases outside the gene matches. The CDR3 is 17 residues long. The CDR3 spells CASSPLGQFSGANVLTF. For the CDR3, the DNA is TGTGCCAGCAGCCCTCTGGGACAGTTCTCTGGGGCCAACGTCCTGACTTTC.